A selection of T cell receptor beta chains follows, all from one sample in a study of beta chain features in type 1 diabetes. The protocol was immunoSEQ multiplex PCR, while the TCRdb copy is restricted to in-frame clones and leaves out a portion. Of fewer than 250,000 clones detected, 7.5% to 10% appear once; the ten largest clones hold approximately 0.03%. Material for sequencing was naive CD4+ T cells from blood. Source of these receptors: a woman aged 18-30 years in good health. The CDR3 runs from the conserved cysteine through the conserved F or W. D genes are given only for firm matches. Rows may omit the clone size; those that give it use once, few, many or a size class.

NA	TRBV19	NA	TRBJ1-1	CASSNTGSAFF	TGTGCCAGTAGTAATACAGGGTCGGCTTTCTTT
NA	TRBV6-1	NA	TRBJ2-1	CASSGDSGYNEQFF	TGTGCCAGCAGTGGGGATAGCGGTTACAATGAGCAGTTCTTC
few	TRBV6-5	TRBD2	TRBJ2-5	CASSLAGGPKETQYF	TGTGCCAGCAGTTTAGCGGGAGGGCCGAAGGAGACCCAGTACTTC
few	TRBV5-1	NA	TRBJ2-5	CASSSRATSQETQYF	TGCGCCAGCAGCTCGCGAGCGACCTCTCAAGAGACCCAGTACTTC
NA	TRBV7-9	NA	TRBJ2-7	CASSSDIVTYEQYF	TGTGCCAGCAGCTCAGATATTGTTACCTACGAGCAGTACTTC
few	TRBV6-1	NA	TRBJ2-1	CASSEALGPPYNEQFF	TGTGCCAGCAGTGAAGCCCTGGGGCCCCCCTACAATGAGCAGTTCTTC
NA	TRBV7-2	TRBD1	TRBJ2-7	CASSPRQGSEQYF	TGTGCCAGCAGCCCCCGACAGGGAAGTGAGCAGTACTTC
few	TRBV5-1	NA	TRBJ1-2	CASSLGQVDYGYTF	TGCGCCAGCAGCTTGGGACAGGTCGACTATGGCTACACCTTC
few	TRBV6-5	TRBD1	TRBJ2-7	CASSLGRDRGHEQYF	TGTGCCAGCAGTTTAGGGCGGGACAGGGGACACGAGCAGTACTTC
once	TRBV15	NA	TRBJ1-1	CATSRVGGAAEAFF	TGTGCCACCAGCAGAGTTGGAGGGGCGGCTGAAGCTTTCTTT
few	TRBV5-6	TRBD1	TRBJ1-3	CASSRDRGEAIYF	TGTGCCAGCAGCCGGGACAGGGGAGAGGCCATATATTTT
few	TRBV6-5	TRBD1	TRBJ1-6	CASSWTGRTRNSPLHF	TGTGCCAGCAGTTGGACAGGACGAACCCGAAATTCACCCCTCCACTTT
NA	TRBV5-3	TRBD1	TRBJ2-2	CARSLLLRGQSAGELFF	TGTGCCAGAAGCTTGCTTTTACGGGGACAGAGCGCCGGGGAGCTGTTTTTT
few	TRBV27	NA	TRBJ1-1	CASSSPRRWGGTEAFF	TGTGCCAGCAGTTCACCCCGTAGGTGGGGCGGCACTGAAGCTTTCTTT
few	TRBV5-1	NA	TRBJ2-7	CASSPTGSTYEQYF	TGCGCCAGCAGCCCTACGGGGAGCACCTACGAGCAGTACTTC
few	TRBV4-2	NA	TRBJ1-1	CASRERAEAFF	TGTGCCAGCCGTGAACGGGCTGAAGCTTTCTTT
NA	TRBV27	TRBD1	TRBJ2-7	CASSSPGQSYEQYF	TGTGCCAGCAGTTCACCGGGACAGTCCTACGAGCAGTACTTC
NA	TRBV25-1	NA	TRBJ1-1	CASSELARGTEAFF	TGTGCCAGCAGTGAATTGGCGAGAGGCACTGAAGCTTTCTTT